This TCR beta chain was captured in a study of CXCR3-negative and CXCR3-positive naive CD8 T cells (dated by TCRdb to the late 2010s). With regard to the full study: In total, about 130 million TRB reads were obtained, or roughly 1.5 +/- 0.3 million reads per library. Naive subsets from five or six donors and memory cells from 3 donors were included in the TRBV-TRBJ cluster analysis. Diversity and physicochemical repertoire analyses were performed on 11 donors pooled from two independent experiments.

Inclusive of the bounding cysteine and phenylalanine, the CDR3 is 15 residues long. No nucleotide data were recorded. For CDR1 and CDR2, the germline V gene lists MDHEN and SYDVKM. With respect to this clonotype: Its target antigen remains unknown.

The paper's findings and limits, for the study overall: Compared with CXCR3-negative naive cells, CXCR3-positive naive cells had TRB CDR3s with higher hydrophobicity (lower Kidera factor 4), lower energy, and higher strength and volume indices. Because CXCR3 expression was partially decreased after cryopreservation, freshly isolated PBMCs were used for most assays. Naive CXCR3-negative and CXCR3-positive cells from the same donor showed similar TRBV-TRBJ usage, whereas memory cells showed distinct patterns. Repertoire diversity was comparably high in both naive subsets but much lower in memory CD8+ T cells. Because surface CD5, which has been linked to self-reactivity in mice, was comparable between naive subsets, TCR interaction strength was also inferred from TRB CDR3 physicochemical properties.

For each CD8+ T cell subset, flow sorting was done in triplicate, and about 300,000 cells per subset went directly into RLT lysis buffer. To keep memory contaminants out, a stringent definition of naive CD8+ T cells was applied: CD45RO-CCR7+CD27+CD95-. Peripheral blood mononuclear cells were isolated from buffy coats by standard density gradient centrifugation. A FACSAria III was used to flow-sort naive CD8+ T cells into CXCR3-negative and CXCR3-positive populations. An RNeasy Mini Kit was used to extract total RNA from the sorted cells. Reads for this sample came from a NextSeq 550. The Human TCR Profiling Kit (MiLaboratory) was used to prepare UMI-labeled 5' RACE TRB cDNA libraries. cDNA synthesis used the entire amount of extracted RNA, and PCR amplification then used the entire amount of cDNA produced. Libraries were prepared in parallel with an identical number of PCR cycles. The authors processed their data as follows. MIGEC and MiXCR extracted about 50,000 +/- 9,200 unique UMI-labeled TRB cDNA molecules per library, requiring at least two reads per UMI. An average of about 40,000 +/- 10,000 functional in-frame TRB CDR3 nucleotide clonotypes without stop codons was found per library. After downsampling to 5000 UMI-labeled TRB molecules per sample, diversity metrics such as normalized Shannon-Wiener and Chao1 were calculated in VDJtools. VDJtools computed clonotype-size-weighted physicochemical properties of the central five CDR3 residues: interaction energy, strength, volume and Kidera factor 4. Each CDR3 protein sequence appears as one entry after TCRdb reprocessed the reads, and no DNA is included. What appears here as the V and J calls and clone size reflects TCRdb's work, not the paper's. This sample's table lists tens of thousands of distinct CDR3 sequences. The top ten hold about 0.62% of the sample.

The chain couples TRBV28 to TRBJ1-3; the D call from TCRdb, TRBD1, cannot be confirmed without DNA. The receptor was isolated from a human donor in good health. Some clones in this sample may be carry-over from other donors' samples. Sequenced material: naive CXCR3+ CD8+ T cells from blood. Explained via the paper, the cell subset or site label denotes: CD45RO-CCR7+CD27+CD95- naive CD8+ T cells expressing CXCR3 (TNR3+). The CDR3 corresponds to CASSFTTASGNTIYF.